A selection of T cell receptor beta chains follows, all from one sample in a study of T cell responses to AZD1222 COVID-19 vaccine. Generated by immunoSEQ multiplex PCR, the TCRdb table keeps only in-frame clones and is missing some. The data contain tens of thousands of clones, around 88% of them singletons. Specimen: peripheral blood, collected 28 days after the second AZD1222 dose. The origin of the receptors is an adult who received the AZD1222 COVID-19 vaccine. The CDR3 runs from the conserved cysteine through the conserved F or W. Each record gives: D gene, V gene, J gene, clone size, CDR3 DNA, CDR3 protein. A D gene is named only where the DNA matches it firmly. A row's size may be missing; if present it is once, few, many or a size class.

D: -
V: TRBV7-9
J: TRBJ2-7
size: -
DNA: TGTGCCAGCAGCTTAGGCGGGGACGGCCTCTACGAGCAGTACTTC
CDR3: CASSLGGDGLYEQYF

D: -
V: TRBV11-2
J: TRBJ2-7
size: -
DNA: TGTGCCAGCAGCTTGGGGAGCTACGAGCAGTACTTC
CDR3: CASSLGSYEQYF

D: TRBD2
V: TRBV19
J: TRBJ2-2
size: -
DNA: TGTGCCAGTAGTATAGCTGGGACTAGCGGGGGGGCGCCCACCGGGGAGCTGTTTTTT
CDR3: CASSIAGTSGGAPTGELFF

D: -
V: TRBV12-3/TRBV12-4
J: TRBJ1-1
size: few
DNA: TGTGCCAGCAGTTTGGCCGAGAACACTGAAGCTTTCTTT
CDR3: CASSLAENTEAFF

D: -
V: TRBV27
J: TRBJ1-2
size: -
DNA: TGTGCCAGCAGTCGCTCAGCACTTACAGGGAGGACCCTCTATGGCTACACCTTC
CDR3: CASSRSALTGRTLYGYTF

D: -
V: TRBV27
J: TRBJ1-6
size: once
DNA: TGTGCCAGCAGTTTATATTCAGTGAGCTCCTATAATTCACCCCTCCACTTT
CDR3: CASSLYSVSSYNSPLHF

D: -
V: TRBV29-1
J: TRBJ2-2
size: -
DNA: TGCAGCGTTTCGGGACCAGTTAACACCGGGGAGCTGTTTTTT
CDR3: CSVSGPVNTGELFF

D: -
V: TRBV18
J: TRBJ2-1
size: -
DNA: TGTGCCAGCTCACCGGTGCAGACGCTACCCAATGAGCAGTTCTTC
CDR3: CASSPVQTLPNEQFF

D: TRBD1
V: TRBV10-3
J: TRBJ1-1
size: -
DNA: TGTGCCATCAGTGAGAGGACAGGGGGTCAGGACACTGAAGCTTTCTTT
CDR3: CAISERTGGQDTEAFF

D: -
V: TRBV27
J: TRBJ1-5
size: few
DNA: TGTGCCAGCAGTTACCAGCGACGGGGGCCCCAGCATTTT
CDR3: CASSYQRRGPQHF

D: TRBD1
V: TRBV29-1
J: TRBJ1-1
size: -
DNA: TGCAGCGTTGATACTGGGACAGGGAACACTGAAGCTTTCTTT
CDR3: CSVDTGTGNTEAFF

D: -
V: TRBV6-6
J: TRBJ1-2
size: -
DNA: TGTGCCAGCAGTCCCACGATCGGGGGCCCCTCTAACTATGGCTACACCTTC
CDR3: CASSPTIGGPSNYGYTF

D: -
V: TRBV2
J: TRBJ2-2
size: -
DNA: TGTGCCAGCAGCCCGGGACAGAACACCGGGGAGCTGTTTTTT
CDR3: CASSPGQNTGELFF

D: -
V: TRBV6-6
J: TRBJ1-1
size: -
DNA: TGTGCCAGCAGTTATGGGGGCACTGAAGCTTTCTTT
CDR3: CASSYGGTEAFF

D: -
V: TRBV5-1
J: TRBJ2-5
size: -
DNA: TGCGCCAGCAGCTCCCAATCGGGGGTGCAAGAGACCCAGTACTTC
CDR3: CASSSQSGVQETQYF

D: -
V: TRBV28
J: TRBJ2-2
size: -
DNA: TGTGCCAGCAGGATCTCGAGGACCGGGGAGCTGTTTTTT
CDR3: CASRISRTGELFF

D: TRBD2
V: TRBV7-8
J: TRBJ2-3
size: many
DNA: TGTGCCAGCAGCCTGCGAAGGACTAGCGGGGGCGCTGCGGGAGGTAAAGATACGCAGTATTTT
CDR3: CASSLRRTSGGAAGGKDTQYF

D: -
V: TRBV19
J: TRBJ1-6
size: -
DNA: TGTGCCAGTAGTATACAGCCCTATAATTCACCCCTCCACTTT
CDR3: CASSIQPYNSPLHF

D: -
V: TRBV7-9
J: TRBJ1-3
size: few
DNA: TGTGCCAGCAGCTGGGGGGGACCTAGCTCTGGAAACACCATATATTTT
CDR3: CASSWGGPSSGNTIYF

D: TRBD1
V: TRBV28
J: TRBJ1-4
size: -
DNA: TGTGGCGCACAGGGGACTAATGAAAAACTGTTTTTT
CDR3: CGAQGTNEKLFF

D: -
V: TRBV7-2
J: TRBJ2-2
size: -
DNA: TGTGCCAGCAGCTTAGTGCGTCAGACCGGGGAGCTGTTTTTT
CDR3: CASSLVRQTGELFF

D: -
V: TRBV28
J: TRBJ2-4
size: -
DNA: TGTGCCAGCACCGCACTCGGACTTGCCAAAAACATTCAGTACTTC
CDR3: CASTALGLAKNIQYF

D: TRBD1
V: TRBV30
J: TRBJ1-5
size: -
DNA: TGTGCCTGGAGGGCCTCAGGGGGCGGTCAGCCCCAGCATTTT
CDR3: CAWRASGGGQPQHF

D: -
V: TRBV2
J: TRBJ1-1
size: -
DNA: TGTGCCAGCAGGGTGGACGGGAACACTGAAGCTTTCTTT
CDR3: CASRVDGNTEAFF

D: -
V: TRBV7-6
J: TRBJ2-6
size: -
DNA: TGTGCCAGCAGCTCAAAGGGCCAGAGCTCTGGGGCCAACGTCCTGACTTTC
CDR3: CASSSKGQSSGANVLTF

D: TRBD1
V: TRBV6-6
J: TRBJ2-7
size: -
DNA: TGTGCCAGCAGATGGGGACAGGAATCCTACGAGCAGTACTTC
CDR3: CASRWGQESYEQYF

D: TRBD2
V: TRBV9
J: TRBJ2-3
size: -
DNA: TGTGCCAGCAGCGTAGCTACTAGCGGGGATACGCAGTATTTT
CDR3: CASSVATSGDTQYF

D: -
V: TRBV15
J: TRBJ2-3
size: once
DNA: TGTGCCACCGGGACGGTAGTTAGCGGCCCCCCAGATACGCAGTATTTT
CDR3: CATGTVVSGPPDTQYF

D: -
V: TRBV7-2
J: TRBJ1-2
size: -
DNA: TGTGCCAGCAGCTTCATGGACCTTAACTATGGCTACACCTTC
CDR3: CASSFMDLNYGYTF

D: TRBD2
V: TRBV5-4
J: TRBJ2-1
size: -
DNA: TGTGCCAGCAGCTGGGGGACTAGCGGAAACTACAATGAGCAGTTCTTC
CDR3: CASSWGTSGNYNEQFF

D: -
V: TRBV7-8
J: TRBJ1-5
size: -
DNA: TGTGCCAGCAGCCCATCCTCGGGGGGTCGAGGCAATCAGCCCCAGCATTTT
CDR3: CASSPSSGGRGNQPQHF

D: TRBD2
V: TRBV9
J: TRBJ2-3
size: -
DNA: TGTGCCAGCAGCCCAGCGGGGGGGACCACAGATACGCAGTATTTT
CDR3: CASSPAGGTTDTQYF

D: TRBD2
V: TRBV4-3
J: TRBJ2-4
size: once
DNA: TGCGCCAGCAGCCAAGATACTAGCGCTGGCAAAAACATTCAGTACTTC
CDR3: CASSQDTSAGKNIQYF

D: TRBD1
V: TRBV28
J: TRBJ1-1
size: -
DNA: TGTGCCAGCAGGACAGGGGGGGAGAACACTGAAGCTTTCTTT
CDR3: CASRTGGENTEAFF

D: -
V: TRBV3-1/TRBV3-2
J: TRBJ1-2
size: few
DNA: TGTGCCAGCAGCCAAGAGGGGTTCGGTGGCTACACCTTC
CDR3: CASSQEGFGGYTF

D: -
V: TRBV5-1
J: TRBJ2-3
size: -
DNA: TGCGCCAGCAGCTTCGAACAGCTCACAGATACGCAGTATTTT
CDR3: CASSFEQLTDTQYF

D: TRBD1
V: TRBV19
J: TRBJ1-1
size: -
DNA: TGTGCCAGTAGTAGACAGGGTTCCACTGAAGCTTTCTTT
CDR3: CASSRQGSTEAFF

D: TRBD2
V: TRBV4-3
J: TRBJ2-7
size: -
DNA: TGCGCCAGCAGCCGAACTAGCGGGGGGTACTACGAGCAGTACTTC
CDR3: CASSRTSGGYYEQYF

D: -
V: TRBV28
J: TRBJ1-6
size: few
DNA: TGTGCCAGCAGCCTCACCCAGAATCGCCCGGGAGGTAATTCACCCCTCCACTTT
CDR3: CASSLTQNRPGGNSPLHF

D: TRBD1
V: TRBV2
J: TRBJ2-3
size: -
DNA: TGTGCCAGCAGGCAGGGGGTTAGCACAGATACGCAGTATTTT
CDR3: CASRQGVSTDTQYF

D: -
V: TRBV13
J: TRBJ1-3
size: -
DNA: TGTGCCAGCAGCTTACTCAGGGGAACCGGAAACACCATATATTTT
CDR3: CASSLLRGTGNTIYF

D: -
V: TRBV6-5
J: TRBJ2-7
size: -
DNA: TGTGCCAGCAGTCGGGACGCCCTTCCGAGGGAGCAGTACTTC
CDR3: CASSRDALPREQYF

D: TRBD2
V: TRBV5-1
J: TRBJ2-5
size: -
DNA: TGCGCCAGCAGCCGTGGACTAGCGGGGGCCGCCAGTCGTAAAGAGACCCAGTACTTC
CDR3: CASSRGLAGAASRKETQYF

D: TRBD1
V: TRBV2
J: TRBJ1-2
size: -
DNA: TGTGCCAGCAGTCGAGACAGGGATCTTCATGGCTACACCTTC
CDR3: CASSRDRDLHGYTF

D: -
V: TRBV5-4
J: TRBJ2-1
size: -
DNA: TGTGCCAGCAGCTTGGAAGGGGGGCCCTCCTACAATGAGCAGTTCTTC
CDR3: CASSLEGGPSYNEQFF

D: TRBD1
V: TRBV4-2
J: TRBJ2-2
size: -
DNA: TGTGCCAGCAGCCAAGGGTGGGGACAGTACACCGGGGAGCTGTTTTTT
CDR3: CASSQGWGQYTGELFF

D: -
V: TRBV3-1/TRBV3-2
J: TRBJ1-1
size: -
DNA: TGTGCCAGCAGCCAAGAGGGGGGGAGCTCTGAAGCTTTCTTT
CDR3: CASSQEGGSSEAFF

D: -
V: TRBV7-9
J: TRBJ1-1
size: -
DNA: TGTGCCAGCAGCTTATTTGGGAGCACGGACACTGAAGCTTTCTTT
CDR3: CASSLFGSTDTEAFF

D: -
V: TRBV7-8
J: TRBJ2-7
size: -
DNA: TGTGCCAGCAGCCGCCAGACTTCGACAGGAACCTACGAGCAGTACTTC
CDR3: CASSRQTSTGTYEQYF

D: -
V: TRBV29-1
J: TRBJ2-7
size: few
DNA: TGCAGCGTTGAAGGTGGGGCAAACGAGCAGTACTTC
CDR3: CSVEGGANEQYF

D: -
V: TRBV6-2/TRBV6-3
J: TRBJ2-7
size: -
DNA: TGTGCCAGCAGTTACTGGCCATCCTACGAGCAGTACTTC
CDR3: CASSYWPSYEQYF

D: TRBD1
V: TRBV7-8
J: TRBJ2-3
size: -
DNA: TGTGCCAGCAGCTTAGGGGGACAGGGGTCAGATACGCAGTATTTT
CDR3: CASSLGGQGSDTQYF

D: -
V: TRBV10-3
J: TRBJ2-1
size: -
DNA: TGTGCCATCAGAAATCCGGGGACATCCGCCGCACAGTTCTTC
CDR3: CAIRNPGTSAAQFF

D: -
V: TRBV6-2/TRBV6-3
J: TRBJ1-5
size: once
DNA: TGTGCCAGCAGTTACGCAAAGGAGATCGGCAGACATTTT
CDR3: CASSYAKEIGRHF

D: -
V: TRBV11-2
J: TRBJ1-4
size: -
DNA: TGTGCCAGCAGCTTGGGGGCTAATGAAAAACTGTTTTTT
CDR3: CASSLGANEKLFF

D: TRBD2
V: TRBV7-3
J: TRBJ2-3
size: -
DNA: TGTGCCAGCAAATCGAATAGCGGGGGCACAGATACGCAGTATTTT
CDR3: CASKSNSGGTDTQYF